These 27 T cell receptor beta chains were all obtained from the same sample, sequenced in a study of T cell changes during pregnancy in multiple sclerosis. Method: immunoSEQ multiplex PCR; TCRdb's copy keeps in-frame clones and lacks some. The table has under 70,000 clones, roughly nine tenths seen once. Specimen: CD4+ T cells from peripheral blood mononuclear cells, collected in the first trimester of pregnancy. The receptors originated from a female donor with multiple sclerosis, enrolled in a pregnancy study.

This CDR3 is CASSSSGWSYNEQFF. CDR3 sequence (DNA): TGTGCCAGCAGCTCGTCAGGCTGGTCCTACAATGAGCAGTTCTTC. The chain uses TRBV11-2 and TRBJ2-1; unclear D gene. The CDR3 sequence is 15 residues long. The V end was cut by 4 bases, the J end by 1 base, with 11 bases between. The germline V gene has CDR1 SGHAT and CDR2 FQNNGV.

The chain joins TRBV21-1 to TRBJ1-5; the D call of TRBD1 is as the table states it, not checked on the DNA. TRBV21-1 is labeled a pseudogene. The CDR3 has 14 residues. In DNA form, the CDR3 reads TGTGCCAGCAGCAAAGATCCAGGGGGTCAGCCCCAGCATTTT. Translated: CASSKDPGGQPQHF.

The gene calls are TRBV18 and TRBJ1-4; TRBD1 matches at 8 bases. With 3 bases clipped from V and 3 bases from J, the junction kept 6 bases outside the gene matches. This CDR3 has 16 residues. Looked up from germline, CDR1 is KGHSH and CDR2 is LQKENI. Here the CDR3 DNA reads TGTGCCAGCTCACCTCCCCGGGACAGGCCTAATGAAAAACTGTTTTTT. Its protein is CASSPPRDRPNEKLFF.

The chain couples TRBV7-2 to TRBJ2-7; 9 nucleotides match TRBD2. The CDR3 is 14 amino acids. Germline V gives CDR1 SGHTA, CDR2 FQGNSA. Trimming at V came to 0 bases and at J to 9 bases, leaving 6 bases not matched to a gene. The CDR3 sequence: CASSLAGTSSGQYF. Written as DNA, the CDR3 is TGTGCCAGCAGCTTAGCAGGGACTAGCTCCGGGCAGTACTTC.

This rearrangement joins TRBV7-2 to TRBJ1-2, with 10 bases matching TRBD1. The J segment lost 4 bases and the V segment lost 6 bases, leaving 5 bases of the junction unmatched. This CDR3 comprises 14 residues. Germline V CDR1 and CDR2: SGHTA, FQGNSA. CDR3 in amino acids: CASRRQGAVYGYTF. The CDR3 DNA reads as TGTGCCAGCAGAAGACAGGGGGCAGTCTATGGCTACACCTTC.

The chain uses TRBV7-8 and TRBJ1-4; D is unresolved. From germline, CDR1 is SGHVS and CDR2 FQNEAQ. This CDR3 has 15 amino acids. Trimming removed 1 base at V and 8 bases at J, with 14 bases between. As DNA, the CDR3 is TGTGCCAGCAGCTTAGTTTTGGGTGGAGGGGAAAAACTGTTTTTT. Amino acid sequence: CASSLVLGGGEKLFF.

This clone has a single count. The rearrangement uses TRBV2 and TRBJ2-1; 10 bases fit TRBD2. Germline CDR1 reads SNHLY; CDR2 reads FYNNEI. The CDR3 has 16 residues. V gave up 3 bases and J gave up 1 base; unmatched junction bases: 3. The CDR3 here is CASSEIAGGSYNEQFF. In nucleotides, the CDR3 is TGTGCCAGCAGTGAGATAGCGGGGGGTTCCTACAATGAGCAGTTCTTC.

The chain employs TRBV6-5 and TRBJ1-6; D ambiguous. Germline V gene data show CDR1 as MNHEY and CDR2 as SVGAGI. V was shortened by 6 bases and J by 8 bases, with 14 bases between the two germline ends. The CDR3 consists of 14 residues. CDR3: CASRPGPGDSPLHF. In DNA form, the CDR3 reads TGTGCCAGCAGGCCGGGTCCCGGGGATTCACCCCTCCACTTT.

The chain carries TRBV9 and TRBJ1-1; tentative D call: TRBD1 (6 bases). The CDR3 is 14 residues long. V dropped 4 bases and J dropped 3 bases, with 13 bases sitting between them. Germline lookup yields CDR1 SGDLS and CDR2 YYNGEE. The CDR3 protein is CASSPRTGYTEAFF. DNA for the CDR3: TGTGCCAGCAGCCCACGAACAGGGTACACTGAAGCTTTCTTT. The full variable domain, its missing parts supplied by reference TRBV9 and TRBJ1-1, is DSGVTQTPKHLITATGQRVTLRCSPRSGDLSVYWYQQSLDQGLQFLIQYYNGEERAKGNILERFSAQQFPDLHSELNLSSLELGDSALYFCASSPRTGYTEAFFGQGTRLTVV.

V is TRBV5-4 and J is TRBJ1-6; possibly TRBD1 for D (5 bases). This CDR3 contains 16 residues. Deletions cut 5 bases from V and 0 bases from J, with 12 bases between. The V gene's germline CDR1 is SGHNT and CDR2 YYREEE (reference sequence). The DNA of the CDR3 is TGTGCCAGCAGACCTGGGGCGAGCTCCTATAATTCACCCCTCCACTTT. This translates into CASRPGASSYNSPLHF. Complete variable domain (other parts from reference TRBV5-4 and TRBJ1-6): ETGVTQSPTHLIKTRGQQVTLRCSSQSGHNTVSWYQQALGQGPQFIFQYYREEENGRGNFPPRFSGLQFPNYSSELNVNALELDDSALYLCASRPGASSYNSPLHFGNGTRLTVT.

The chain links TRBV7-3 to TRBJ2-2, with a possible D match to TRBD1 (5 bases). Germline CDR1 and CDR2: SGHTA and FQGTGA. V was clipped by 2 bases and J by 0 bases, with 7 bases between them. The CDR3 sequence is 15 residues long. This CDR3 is CASSLQGSNTGELFF. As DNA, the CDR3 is TGTGCCAGCAGCTTACAGGGCTCGAACACCGGGGAGCTGTTTTTT.

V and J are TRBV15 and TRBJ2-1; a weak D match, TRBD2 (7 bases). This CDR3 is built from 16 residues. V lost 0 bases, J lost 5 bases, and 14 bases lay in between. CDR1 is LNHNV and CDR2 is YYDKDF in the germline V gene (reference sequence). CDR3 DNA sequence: TGTGCCACCAGCAGAGATCTTCGCGGGGGCAACAATGAGCAGTTCTTC. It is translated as CATSRDLRGGNNEQFF. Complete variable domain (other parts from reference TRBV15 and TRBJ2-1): DAMVIQNPRYQVTQFGKPVTLSCSQTLNHNVMYWYQQKSSQAPKLLFHYYDKDFNNEADTPDNFQSRRPNTSFCFLDIRSPGLGDTAMYLCATSRDLRGGNNEQFFGPGTRLTVL.

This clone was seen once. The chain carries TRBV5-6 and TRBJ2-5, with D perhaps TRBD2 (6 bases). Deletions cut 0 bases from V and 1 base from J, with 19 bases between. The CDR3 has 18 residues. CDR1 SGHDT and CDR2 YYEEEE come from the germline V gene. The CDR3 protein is CASSLGGSGRGFQETQYF. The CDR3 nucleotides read TGTGCCAGCAGCTTGGGGGGATCGGGACGGGGGTTCCAAGAGACCCAGTACTTC.

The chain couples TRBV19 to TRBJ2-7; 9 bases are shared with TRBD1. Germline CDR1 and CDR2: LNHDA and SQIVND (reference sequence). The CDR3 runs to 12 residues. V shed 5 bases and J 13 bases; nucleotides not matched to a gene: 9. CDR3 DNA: TGTGCCAGTAGTGAAGGGACAGGGTTTTTATACTTC. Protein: CASSEGTGFLYF.

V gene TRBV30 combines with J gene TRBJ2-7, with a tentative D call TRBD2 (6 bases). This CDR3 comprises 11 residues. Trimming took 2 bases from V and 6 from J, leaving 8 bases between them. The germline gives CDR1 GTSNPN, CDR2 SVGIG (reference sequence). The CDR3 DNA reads TGTGCCTGGAGTCCCGGGGGCGAGCAGTACTTC. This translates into CAWSPGGEQYF.

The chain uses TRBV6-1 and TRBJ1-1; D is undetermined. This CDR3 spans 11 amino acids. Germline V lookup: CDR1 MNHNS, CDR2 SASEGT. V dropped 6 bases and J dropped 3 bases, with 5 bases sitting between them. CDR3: CASSRDTEAFF. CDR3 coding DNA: TGTGCCAGCAGCCGGGACACTGAAGCTTTCTTT.

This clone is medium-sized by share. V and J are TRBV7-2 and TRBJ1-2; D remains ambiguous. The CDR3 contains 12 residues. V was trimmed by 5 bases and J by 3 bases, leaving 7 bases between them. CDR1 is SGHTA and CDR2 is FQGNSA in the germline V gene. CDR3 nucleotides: TGTGCCAGCAGCATGAACTACTATGGCTACACCTTC. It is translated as CASSMNYYGYTF.

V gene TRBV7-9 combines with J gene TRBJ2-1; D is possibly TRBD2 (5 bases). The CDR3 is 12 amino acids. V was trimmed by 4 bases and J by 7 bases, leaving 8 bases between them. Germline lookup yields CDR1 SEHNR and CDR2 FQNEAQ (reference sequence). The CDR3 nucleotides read TGTGCCAGCAGCTCCCGAGGGAATGAGCAGTTCTTC. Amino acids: CASSSRGNEQFF.

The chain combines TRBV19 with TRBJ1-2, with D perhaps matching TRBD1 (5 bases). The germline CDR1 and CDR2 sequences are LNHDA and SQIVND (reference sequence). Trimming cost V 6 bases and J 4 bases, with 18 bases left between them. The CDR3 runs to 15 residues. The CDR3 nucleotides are TGTGCCAGTAGCCTTACTAAACAGGTCCCCTATGGCTACACCTTC. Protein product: CASSLTKQVPYGYTF.

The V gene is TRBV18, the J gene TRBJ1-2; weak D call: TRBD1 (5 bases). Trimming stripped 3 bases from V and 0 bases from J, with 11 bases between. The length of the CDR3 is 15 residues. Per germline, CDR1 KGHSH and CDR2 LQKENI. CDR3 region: CASSPDSSANYGYTF. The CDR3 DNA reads TGTGCCAGCTCACCTGACAGTTCTGCTAACTATGGCTACACCTTC.

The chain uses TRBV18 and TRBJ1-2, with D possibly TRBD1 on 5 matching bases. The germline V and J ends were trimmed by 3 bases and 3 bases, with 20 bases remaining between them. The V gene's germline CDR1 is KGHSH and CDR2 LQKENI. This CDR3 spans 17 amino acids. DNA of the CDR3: TGTGCCAGCTCACCCCCACAAATGTGGGGGGTCGACTATGGCTACACCTTC. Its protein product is CASSPPQMWGVDYGYTF.

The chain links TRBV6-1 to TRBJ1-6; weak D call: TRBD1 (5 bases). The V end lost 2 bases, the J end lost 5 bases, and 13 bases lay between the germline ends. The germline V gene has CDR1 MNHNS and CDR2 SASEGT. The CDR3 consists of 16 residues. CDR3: CASSEWAGGNNSPLHF. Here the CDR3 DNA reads TGTGCCAGCAGTGAATGGGCCGGGGGAAATAATTCACCCCTCCACTTT.

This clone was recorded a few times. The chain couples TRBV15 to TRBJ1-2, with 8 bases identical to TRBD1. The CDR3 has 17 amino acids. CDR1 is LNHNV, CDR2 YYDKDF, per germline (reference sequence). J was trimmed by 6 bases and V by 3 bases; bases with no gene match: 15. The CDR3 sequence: CATSREIRGRGPNGYTF. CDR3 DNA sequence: TGTGCCACCAGCAGGGAGATAAGGGGCAGGGGGCCTAATGGCTACACCTTC.

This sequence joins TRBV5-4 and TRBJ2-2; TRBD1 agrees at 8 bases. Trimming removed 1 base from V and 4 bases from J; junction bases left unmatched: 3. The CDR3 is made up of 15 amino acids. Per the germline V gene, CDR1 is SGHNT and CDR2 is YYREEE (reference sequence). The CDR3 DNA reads TGTGCCAGCAGCTTGCAGGGGGCGCCCACCGGGGAGCTGTTTTTT. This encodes CASSLQGAPTGELFF.

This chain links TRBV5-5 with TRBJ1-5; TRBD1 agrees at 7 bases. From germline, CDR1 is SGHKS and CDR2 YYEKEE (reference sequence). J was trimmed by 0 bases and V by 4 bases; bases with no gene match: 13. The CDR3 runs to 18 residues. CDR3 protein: CASSGEGGPNYSNQPQHF. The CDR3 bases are TGTGCCAGCAGCGGGGAAGGGGGCCCCAATTATAGCAATCAGCCCCAGCATTTT.

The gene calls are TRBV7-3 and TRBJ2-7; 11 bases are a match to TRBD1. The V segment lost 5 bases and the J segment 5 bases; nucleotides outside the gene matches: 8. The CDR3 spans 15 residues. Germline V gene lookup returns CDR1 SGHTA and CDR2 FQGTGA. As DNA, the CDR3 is TGTGCCAGCAGCCCCGACGGGACAGGGGGGGACGAGCAGTACTTC. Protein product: CASSPDGTGGDEQYF. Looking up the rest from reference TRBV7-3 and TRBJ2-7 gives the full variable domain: GAGVSQTPSNKVTEKGKYVELRCDPISGHTALYWYRQSLGQGPEFLIYFQGTGAADDSGLPNDRFFAVRPEGSVSTLKIQRTERGDSAVYLCASSPDGTGGDEQYFGPGTRLTVT.

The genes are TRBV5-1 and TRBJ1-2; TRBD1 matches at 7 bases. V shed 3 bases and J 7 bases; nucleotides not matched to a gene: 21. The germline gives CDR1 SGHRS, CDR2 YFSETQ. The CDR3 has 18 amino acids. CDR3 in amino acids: CASSYRQGGPSQVFGYTF. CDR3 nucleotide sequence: TGCGCCAGCAGCTACAGACAGGGAGGCCCCTCTCAAGTCTTTGGCTACACCTTC.